The clone carrying this T cell receptor beta chain was counted at least ten times. Its target is not known. Trimming left V 0 bases short and J 5 bases short, with 10 bases between. Germline V gene data show CDR1 as SGHVS and CDR2 as FNYEAQ. The CDR3 runs to 15 residues. The source of the sample is a study of CD8 T cells in ankylosing spondylitis. Regarding the study as a whole: Disease-linked clones reportedly concentrated significantly in matched ankylosing spondylitis synovial fluid. Some motif variants had been reported before (in reactive arthritis synovial fluid and blood). A motif of 7 to 9 highly homologous TCR beta variants was seen as apparently characteristic of ankylosing spondylitis blood.

The authors made TCR beta libraries by quantitative 5'-RACE with molecular barcodes. TCRdb passed the 5' RACE reads through MiXCR, listing each CDR3 protein once. Seen here are 150,000 to 200,000 distinct CDR3 sequences, about 18% observed once, and the top ten hold around 4.1%. The sequencing sample was made of blood, either unsorted or a sorted T cell fraction (not recorded which). The rearrangement uses TRBV7-6 and TRBJ2-2; D not resolved. This TCR was recovered from a male donor under 30 with ankylosing spondylitis or in good health (not recorded which). CDR3 in DNA: TGTGCCAGCAGCTTAGCCTCTGCAGGAACCGGGGAGCTGTTTTTT. Translated: CASSLASAGTGELFF.